The present TCR beta chain was sequenced within a study of T-cell memory formation after mild COVID-19. Points from the study as a whole: CD4/CD8 balance characterized clones contracting day 15 to 85, and CD4+ skew characterized later expanders. Researchers could not confirm that second-wave clones peaking on day 37 targeted SARS-CoV-2.

TCRdb independently ran MiXCR on the 5' RACE reads; one entry per CDR3 protein. The sample lists some 350,000 distinct CDR3 sequences; 10% to 15% were seen once. The CDR3 length is 15 residues. V trimming: 5 bases; J trimming: 8 bases; junction bases outside the gene matches: 10. Looked up from germline, CDR1 is SGHAT and CDR2 is FQDESV (reference sequence). This clonotype was seen only a few times. Its antigen remains unidentified. This chain links TRBV11-1 with TRBJ2-1; 9 bases fit TRBD1. This sequence was found in a man between 18 and 29 years old who had mild COVID-19 (a few samples of this study predate the infection). Cell type and time point are not known. The material sequenced was PBMCs or a T cell subset sorted from them (not recorded which). CDR3 residues: CASSAYRDREYEQFF. In DNA, the CDR3 is TGTGCCAGCAGCGCCTACCGGGACAGGGAGTATGAGCAGTTCTTC.